This T cell receptor (beta chain) was profiled in a study of cytomegalovirus exposure and HLA in healthy donors. Germline-derived CDR1 and CDR2 are MNHNY and SVGAGI (reference sequence). V was pared by 6 bases and J by 4 bases, with 7 bases of the junction left unmatched. The CDR3 runs 15 residues. Some clones are missing from TCRdb's copy, which holds only in-frame ones; the method was immunoSEQ multiplex PCR. The sample shows approximately 140,000 clones, 80% to 90% of them seen only once. The rearrangement uses TRBV6-6 and TRBJ2-1, with 9 bases fitting TRBD1. This receptor was identified in a man younger than 35 in good health and CMV-seronegative. The material sequenced was PBMCs. Written as DNA, the CDR3 is TGTGCCAGCAGCTCCGGGACAGGGAGATACAATGAGCAGTTCTTC. Amino acids: CASSSGTGRYNEQFF.